A selection of T cell receptor beta chains follows, all from one sample in a study of PD-1 blockade in mismatch repair-deficient tumors. Clones were sequenced by immunoSEQ multiplex PCR, and TCRdb holds only the in-frame ones, with some missing. The table has about 110,000 clones, over 65% seen once; the top ten hold 4.5% to 5.5%. This specimen consisted of peripheral blood, obtained approximately 14 months after starting pembrolizumab. These receptors were obtained from an adult with mismatch repair-deficient cancer. Both conserved end residues are part of each CDR3. Fields, in order: clone size, V gene, J gene, D gene, CDR3 DNA, CDR3 protein. The D gene is left open where the match is weak. Not every row has a clone size; where given, it reads once, few, many or a size class.

abundance: .
v_gene: TRBV5-1
j_gene: TRBJ1-4
d_gene: TRBD1
CDR3nt: TGCGCCAGCAGCGTGGACAGGATTGCAACTAATGAAAAACTGTTTTTT
CDR3aa: CASSVDRIATNEKLFF

abundance: few
v_gene: TRBV9
j_gene: TRBJ2-7
d_gene: TRBD2
CDR3nt: TGTGCCAGCAGCGCGCTCACGGGAGGGGGCGAGCAGTACTTC
CDR3aa: CASSALTGGGEQYF

abundance: .
v_gene: TRBV5-1
j_gene: TRBJ1-2
d_gene: .
CDR3nt: TGCGCCAGCAGCTCGGACACGGGCAGTATCTATGGCTACACCTTC
CDR3aa: CASSSDTGSIYGYTF

abundance: .
v_gene: TRBV6-6
j_gene: TRBJ1-5
d_gene: .
CDR3nt: TGTGCCAGCCCTCAAGAGGCAGGAGTGGATCAGCCCCAGCATTTT
CDR3aa: CASPQEAGVDQPQHF

abundance: .
v_gene: TRBV7-2
j_gene: TRBJ2-1
d_gene: TRBD2
CDR3nt: TGTGCCAGCAGCTCCGGACTAGCGGGAGTCAATGAGCAGTTCTTC
CDR3aa: CASSSGLAGVNEQFF

abundance: .
v_gene: TRBV6-5
j_gene: TRBJ2-3
d_gene: .
CDR3nt: TGTGCCAGCAGTCCGACAGAAAGCGGAGGTACGCAGTATTTT
CDR3aa: CASSPTESGGTQYF

abundance: .
v_gene: TRBV7-8
j_gene: TRBJ2-1
d_gene: TRBD2
CDR3nt: TGTGCCAGCAGCTCGCCGGGACTAGTGCGGTCCGATGAGCAGTTCTTC
CDR3aa: CASSSPGLVRSDEQFF

abundance: .
v_gene: TRBV5-6
j_gene: TRBJ2-7
d_gene: .
CDR3nt: TGTGCCAGCAGCTGGGGGACTCTCCTCTACGAGCAGTACTTC
CDR3aa: CASSWGTLLYEQYF

abundance: .
v_gene: TRBV11-3
j_gene: TRBJ1-3
d_gene: .
CDR3nt: TGTGCCAGCAGCTTGACAGGTCTGCCCGGAAACACCATATATTTT
CDR3aa: CASSLTGLPGNTIYF

abundance: .
v_gene: TRBV19
j_gene: TRBJ2-7
d_gene: .
CDR3nt: TGTGCCAGTGGACCCATCGGGAGCACCGGCTACGAGCAGTACTTC
CDR3aa: CASGPIGSTGYEQYF

abundance: .
v_gene: TRBV7-8
j_gene: TRBJ2-1
d_gene: TRBD2
CDR3nt: TGTGCCAGCAGCTTAGGGGTAGCGGGAGGGTGGAATGAGCAGTTCTTC
CDR3aa: CASSLGVAGGWNEQFF

abundance: .
v_gene: TRBV6-5
j_gene: TRBJ1-2
d_gene: .
CDR3nt: TGTGCCAGCAGTCGACGGATGATTAACTATGGCTACACCTTC
CDR3aa: CASSRRMINYGYTF

abundance: .
v_gene: TRBV5-1
j_gene: TRBJ2-5
d_gene: .
CDR3nt: TGCGCCAGCAGCTTCCAAGAGACCCAGTACTTC
CDR3aa: CASSFQETQYF

abundance: few
v_gene: TRBV29-1
j_gene: TRBJ2-7
d_gene: .
CDR3nt: TGCAGCGGAGGAGAAAGGGAAACCGAGCAGTACTTC
CDR3aa: CSGGERETEQYF